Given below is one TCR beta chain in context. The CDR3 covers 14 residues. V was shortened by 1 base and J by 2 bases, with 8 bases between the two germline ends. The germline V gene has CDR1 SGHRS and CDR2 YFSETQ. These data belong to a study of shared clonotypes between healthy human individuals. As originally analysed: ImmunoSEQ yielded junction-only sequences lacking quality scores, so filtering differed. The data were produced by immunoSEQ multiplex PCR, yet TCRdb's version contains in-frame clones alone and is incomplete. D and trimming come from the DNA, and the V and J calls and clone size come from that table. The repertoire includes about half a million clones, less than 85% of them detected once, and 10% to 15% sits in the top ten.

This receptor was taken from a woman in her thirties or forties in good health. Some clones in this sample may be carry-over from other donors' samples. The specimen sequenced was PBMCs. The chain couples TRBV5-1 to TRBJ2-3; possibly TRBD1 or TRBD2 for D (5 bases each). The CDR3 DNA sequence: TGCGCCAGCAGCTTGTGGGGGAACACAGATACGCAGTATTTT. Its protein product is CASSLWGNTDTQYF.